A selection of T cell receptor beta chains follows, all from one sample in a study of beta chain features in type 1 diabetes. Assay: immunoSEQ multiplex PCR; the TCRdb copy retains only in-frame clones and omits some. The table includes about 620,000 clones, 15% detected once. Source material: naive CD4+ T cells from blood. These receptors were obtained from a man between 18 and 29 years old in good health. The CDR3 runs from the conserved cysteine through the conserved F or W. A D gene is named only where the DNA matches it firmly. Clone size, where shown, is once, few, many, or a class for clones that have expanded.

CDR3 DNA: TGCGCCAGCAGCCAAGTAGGGCTAGCGTCGAACACCGGGGAGCTGTTTTTT; CDR3 protein: CASSQVGLASNTGELFF; J gene: TRBJ2-2; CDR3 length: 17; V gene: TRBV5-4; clone size: NA; D gene: NA
CDR3 DNA: TGTGCCATCAGTGAGTCGAAGGGGCTAGTCGGCACAGATACGCAGTATTTT; CDR3 protein: CAISESKGLVGTDTQYF; J gene: TRBJ2-3; CDR3 length: 17; V gene: TRBV10-3; clone size: NA; D gene: NA
CDR3 DNA: TGCGCCAGCCGGGGGGCCCTGACCCCTATTTCACCCCTCCACTTT; CDR3 protein: CASRGALTPISPLHF; J gene: TRBJ1-6; CDR3 length: 15; V gene: TRBV5-1; clone size: few; D gene: NA
CDR3 DNA: TGTGCCAGCAGCATTTACAGGGGCCCTAATGAAAAACTGTTTTTT; CDR3 protein: CASSIYRGPNEKLFF; J gene: TRBJ1-4; CDR3 length: 15; V gene: TRBV7-9; clone size: NA; D gene: TRBD1
CDR3 DNA: TGTGCCAGCAGCCAAGATCCAGGGGGGAGCTCCTACAATGAGCAGTTCTTC; CDR3 protein: CASSQDPGGSSYNEQFF; J gene: TRBJ2-1; CDR3 length: 17; V gene: TRBV14; clone size: few; D gene: NA
CDR3 DNA: TGTGCCAGCAGCTCCACAGGGACCCTCAGTCAGCCCCAGCATTTT; CDR3 protein: CASSSTGTLSQPQHF; J gene: TRBJ1-5; CDR3 length: 15; V gene: TRBV7-2; clone size: few; D gene: NA
CDR3 DNA: TGCAGTGCGCCTCGGACTAGCGGGCAGTACTTC; CDR3 protein: CSAPRTSGQYF; J gene: TRBJ2-7; CDR3 length: 11; V gene: TRBV20-1; clone size: few; D gene: TRBD2
CDR3 DNA: TGTGCCAGCAGCTTCGGACAGGGATCAATCTACGAGCAGTACTTC; CDR3 protein: CASSFGQGSIYEQYF; J gene: TRBJ2-7; CDR3 length: 15; V gene: TRBV7-3; clone size: few; D gene: TRBD1
CDR3 DNA: TGTGCCAGCAGCGTAGACGGGACGAACACTGAAGCTTTCTTT; CDR3 protein: CASSVDGTNTEAFF; J gene: TRBJ1-1; CDR3 length: 14; V gene: TRBV9; clone size: few; D gene: NA
CDR3 DNA: TGTGCCAGCAGCTTAGAAACTGAAGCTTTCTTT; CDR3 protein: CASSLETEAFF; J gene: TRBJ1-1; CDR3 length: 11; V gene: TRBV7-9; clone size: few; D gene: NA
CDR3 DNA: TGTGCCAGCAGTCCAAAGACAGGATTGAACACTGAAGCTTTCTTT; CDR3 protein: CASSPKTGLNTEAFF; J gene: TRBJ1-1; CDR3 length: 15; V gene: TRBV28; clone size: NA; D gene: NA
CDR3 DNA: TGTGCCAGCAGCTTAGATGGGACTAGGGGTTTGAAGCAGTACTTC; CDR3 protein: CASSLDGTRGLKQYF; J gene: TRBJ2-7; CDR3 length: 15; V gene: TRBV7-2; clone size: NA; D gene: TRBD2
CDR3 DNA: TGTGCCAGCAGCTTGACTAGCGGGGGGGCAGATACGCAGTATTTT; CDR3 protein: CASSLTSGGADTQYF; J gene: TRBJ2-3; CDR3 length: 15; V gene: TRBV7-2; clone size: NA; D gene: TRBD2
CDR3 DNA: TGTGCCAGTAGTCCTCCCTTGAACAGGGCAGATTACGAGCAGTACTTC; CDR3 protein: CASSPPLNRADYEQYF; J gene: TRBJ2-7; CDR3 length: 16; V gene: TRBV19; clone size: NA; D gene: NA
CDR3 DNA: TGTGCCAGCACCGAGACGAACTCCTACGAGCAGTACTTC; CDR3 protein: CASTETNSYEQYF; J gene: TRBJ2-7; CDR3 length: 13; V gene: TRBV28; clone size: NA; D gene: NA
CDR3 DNA: TGTGCCACCAGCAGAGATGCCGGGCGGGGGTACTCCTACAATGAGCAGTTCTTC; CDR3 protein: CATSRDAGRGYSYNEQFF; J gene: TRBJ2-1; CDR3 length: 18; V gene: TRBV15; clone size: NA; D gene: TRBD2
CDR3 DNA: TGTGCCAGCAGTTTCGGTAATTCCTACGAGCAGTACTTC; CDR3 protein: CASSFGNSYEQYF; J gene: TRBJ2-7; CDR3 length: 13; V gene: TRBV28; clone size: few; D gene: NA
CDR3 DNA: TGTGCCACCAGGGAGGGTGTGGGCTCCTACGAGCAGTACTTC; CDR3 protein: CATREGVGSYEQYF; J gene: TRBJ2-7; CDR3 length: 14; V gene: TRBV15; clone size: NA; D gene: NA
CDR3 DNA: TGTGCCAGCAGACCTACTAGTACCTCCTATGAGCAGTTCTTC; CDR3 protein: CASRPTSTSYEQFF; J gene: TRBJ2-1; CDR3 length: 14; V gene: TRBV19; clone size: once; D gene: NA
CDR3 DNA: TGTGCCACCAGGTCCGGGCGGGGTACTTACAATGAGCAGTTCTTC; CDR3 protein: CATRSGRGTYNEQFF; J gene: TRBJ2-1; CDR3 length: 15; V gene: TRBV15; clone size: NA; D gene: NA
CDR3 DNA: TGTGCCAGCAGCGGGGACGGGTACTACGAGCAGTACTTC; CDR3 protein: CASSGDGYYEQYF; J gene: TRBJ2-7; CDR3 length: 13; V gene: TRBV11-2; clone size: NA; D gene: NA
CDR3 DNA: TGCGCCAGCAGCTTGGTTGGGACCCCGAACACCGGGGAGCTGTTTTTT; CDR3 protein: CASSLVGTPNTGELFF; J gene: TRBJ2-2; CDR3 length: 16; V gene: TRBV5-1; clone size: few; D gene: NA
CDR3 DNA: TGCGCCAGCAGCTTGGAAGGGGCCGAGCAGTACTTC; CDR3 protein: CASSLEGAEQYF; J gene: TRBJ2-7; CDR3 length: 12; V gene: TRBV5-1; clone size: NA; D gene: NA
CDR3 DNA: TGTGCCAGCAGCTCCGGACAGGCTCGCCTCTACGAGCAGTACTTC; CDR3 protein: CASSSGQARLYEQYF; J gene: TRBJ2-7; CDR3 length: 15; V gene: TRBV7-2; clone size: few; D gene: TRBD1
CDR3 DNA: TGTGCCAGCAGCTTAGATCCCCCAGCGAGCTCTGGAAACACCATATATTTT; CDR3 protein: CASSLDPPASSGNTIYF; J gene: TRBJ1-3; CDR3 length: 17; V gene: TRBV11-2; clone size: few; D gene: NA
CDR3 DNA: TGCGCCAGCAGCCTAATGTGGAGGGACAGGAACAATGAGCAGTTCTTC; CDR3 protein: CASSLMWRDRNNEQFF; J gene: TRBJ2-1; CDR3 length: 16; V gene: TRBV4-3; clone size: NA; D gene: TRBD1
CDR3 DNA: TGTGCCAGCAGCTCCAGGGCTTTTAACACTGAAGCTTTCTTT; CDR3 protein: CASSSRAFNTEAFF; J gene: TRBJ1-1; CDR3 length: 14; V gene: TRBV7-2; clone size: NA; D gene: NA
CDR3 DNA: TGCGCCAGCAGCTTACAGGAGGGAGTGGGCAATGAGCAGTTCTTC; CDR3 protein: CASSLQEGVGNEQFF; J gene: TRBJ2-1; CDR3 length: 15; V gene: TRBV5-1; clone size: NA; D gene: NA
CDR3 DNA: TGTGCCAGCAGCAAAGAAGGTCGGACAGGGTCAGGTATGGCTTTCTTT; CDR3 protein: CASSKEGRTGSGMAFF; J gene: TRBJ1-1; CDR3 length: 16; V gene: TRBV21-1; clone size: few; D gene: NA
CDR3 DNA: TGTGCCAGCAGTTTATCGCCTAGTAAGCAGTACTTC; CDR3 protein: CASSLSPSKQYF; J gene: TRBJ2-7; CDR3 length: 12; V gene: TRBV27; clone size: NA; D gene: NA
CDR3 DNA: TGTGCCAGCAGCTTAGATGGAATCCCTAACACTGAAGCTTTCTTT; CDR3 protein: CASSLDGIPNTEAFF; J gene: TRBJ1-1; CDR3 length: 15; V gene: TRBV7-9; clone size: NA; D gene: NA
CDR3 DNA: TGTGCCAGCAGGGGGGGAATTACAGGGACCTCTGGAAACACCATATATTTT; CDR3 protein: CASRGGITGTSGNTIYF; J gene: TRBJ1-3; CDR3 length: 17; V gene: TRBV2; clone size: few; D gene: NA
CDR3 DNA: TGTGCCAGCTCACCCGGGGGGGGCACAGATACGCAGTATTTT; CDR3 protein: CASSPGGGTDTQYF; J gene: TRBJ2-3; CDR3 length: 14; V gene: TRBV18; clone size: NA; D gene: TRBD2
CDR3 DNA: TGCGCCAGCAGCTCCCCCGGGACAATCAACAATGAGCAGTTCTTC; CDR3 protein: CASSSPGTINNEQFF; J gene: TRBJ2-1; CDR3 length: 15; V gene: TRBV5-1; clone size: NA; D gene: NA
CDR3 DNA: TGTGCCAGCAGCTCAGCGCAGGGTGGCTACACCTTC; CDR3 protein: CASSSAQGGYTF; J gene: TRBJ1-2; CDR3 length: 12; V gene: TRBV7-9; clone size: NA; D gene: NA
CDR3 DNA: TGTGCCAGCAGCTGGCGGCCGGGACAGGGAGGTGAGACCCAGTACTTC; CDR3 protein: CASSWRPGQGGETQYF; J gene: TRBJ2-5; CDR3 length: 16; V gene: TRBV7-2; clone size: few; D gene: TRBD1
CDR3 DNA: TGCGCCAGCAGCCAAAGCGGCGCGAGGTACACCGGGGAGCTGTTTTTT; CDR3 protein: CASSQSGARYTGELFF; J gene: TRBJ2-2; CDR3 length: 16; V gene: TRBV4-1; clone size: NA; D gene: NA
CDR3 DNA: TGTGCCAGCAGTTTAAACAGGGCTCGTAGCGGGGTAGCCAAAAACATTCAGTACTTC; CDR3 protein: CASSLNRARSGVAKNIQYF; J gene: TRBJ2-4; CDR3 length: 19; V gene: TRBV28; clone size: few; D gene: TRBD2
CDR3 DNA: TGTGCCAGCAGCAGGGACAGGGGTATTCGCATTCAGTACTTC; CDR3 protein: CASSRDRGIRIQYF; J gene: TRBJ2-4; CDR3 length: 14; V gene: TRBV7-9; clone size: NA; D gene: TRBD1
CDR3 DNA: TGTGCCAGCAGCGTACGGGACTCGGGGGCCTACGAGCAGTACTTC; CDR3 protein: CASSVRDSGAYEQYF; J gene: TRBJ2-7; CDR3 length: 15; V gene: TRBV9; clone size: NA; D gene: NA
CDR3 DNA: TGTGCCAGTAGTATATTGCCCGGACAGGGGGCTTACGGCTACACCTTC; CDR3 protein: CASSILPGQGAYGYTF; J gene: TRBJ1-2; CDR3 length: 16; V gene: TRBV19; clone size: few; D gene: TRBD1
CDR3 DNA: TGTGCCTGGAGTGTACCTGGGACAGTCACCTACGAGCAGTACTTC; CDR3 protein: CAWSVPGTVTYEQYF; J gene: TRBJ2-7; CDR3 length: 15; V gene: TRBV30; clone size: few; D gene: TRBD1
CDR3 DNA: TGCAGCGCCCGGACAGGGCCATACCCTAACTATGGCTACACCTTC; CDR3 protein: CSARTGPYPNYGYTF; J gene: TRBJ1-2; CDR3 length: 15; V gene: TRBV29-1; clone size: few; D gene: TRBD1
CDR3 DNA: TGTGCCAGCAGTGCTTCGTCCTACGAGCAGTACTTC; CDR3 protein: CASSASSYEQYF; J gene: TRBJ2-7; CDR3 length: 12; V gene: TRBV2; clone size: NA; D gene: NA
CDR3 DNA: TGTGCCAGCAGCCAAGCCGGGACAGGAAAACAAGAGACCCAGTACTTC; CDR3 protein: CASSQAGTGKQETQYF; J gene: TRBJ2-5; CDR3 length: 16; V gene: TRBV14; clone size: NA; D gene: TRBD1